This TCR beta chain emerged from a study of PD-1 blockade in classical Hodgkin lymphoma. The method was immunoSEQ multiplex PCR; TCRdb's version includes in-frame clones alone and lacks a portion of them. In the table there are 25,000 to 30,000 clones, just over 90% of which are singletons. Per the germline V gene, CDR1 is SGDLS and CDR2 is YYNGEE. This CDR3 spans 13 amino acids. J gave up 9 bases and V 6 bases, and 9 bases lay outside the gene matches. This sample's time point: newly diagnosed, previously untreated cHL patient sample. Findings of the study overall: It was reported that newly diagnosed patients had less baseline TCR diversity than healthy donors. Still unresolved is the cause of the repertoire differences, which may be disease activity or prior therapy.

Points on this clone: Its antigen is undetermined.

The genes are TRBV9 and TRBJ2-1, with TRBD1 matching over 7 bases. The clonotype comes from a human donor with classical Hodgkin lymphoma. Sequenced input: peripheral blood mononuclear cells (PBMCs). CDR3 sequence: CASTLTGVGEQFF. The CDR3 nucleotides read TGTGCCAGCACCCTAACAGGGGTCGGTGAGCAGTTCTTC.